Listed below are T cell receptor beta chains from one sample, sequenced in a study of blood T cells in healthy people across ages. TCRdb re-analysed the 5' RACE reads in MiXCR, keeping a single row per CDR3 protein. This table holds about 1 million distinct CDR3 sequences, more than 35% found once. The sequenced sample was blood. Receptor source: a woman in her sixties in good health. The CDR3 runs from the conserved cysteine through the conserved F or W. D genes are given only for firm matches. Not all rows give a size; the values are once, few, many and, for expanded clones, a class.

>-|TRBD2|TRBJ2-1|TRBV20-1
TGCAGTGCTAGAGATCTAGCGGGGAACAATGAGCAGTTCTTC
CSARDLAGNNEQFF
>-|-|TRBJ2-7|TRBV4-1
TGCGCCAGCAGCCAAGATGCGGCAGGTTCCTACGAGCAGTACTTC
CASSQDAAGSYEQYF
>-|-|TRBJ2-5|TRBV6-6
TGTGCCAGCAGTTACTCGGACACTCTGGAGACCCAGTACTTC
CASSYSDTLETQYF
>-|TRBD1|TRBJ2-1|TRBV11-2
TGTGCCAGCAGCTTAGATCCCGGTCGCAGGGGGAACAATGAGCAGTTCTTC
CASSLDPGRRGNNEQFF
>-|TRBD2|TRBJ2-1|TRBV6-2/TRBV6-3
TGTGCCAGCTCCCCGGGGGTCGTAGCGGGAAATGAGCAGTTCTTC
CASSPGVVAGNEQFF
>few|TRBD2|TRBJ2-5|TRBV20-1
TGCAGTGCGGGGACTAGCGGGAGAGTCCGGGAGACCCAGTACTTC
CSAGTSGRVRETQYF
>-|TRBD2|TRBJ2-7|TRBV5-1
TGCGCCAGCAGCTTCGGACTAGCGGGAGTCACCTACAATGAGCAGTACTTC
CASSFGLAGVTYNEQYF
>-|TRBD1|TRBJ1-1|TRBV7-2
TGTGCCAGCAGCTCCCTAGACAGGGGTGGTACTGAAGCTTTCTTT
CASSSLDRGGTEAFF
>-|-|TRBJ1-1|TRBV29-1
TGCAGCGCCAATCCCAGCAGGGGGAACACTGAAGCTTTCTTT
CSANPSRGNTEAFF
>-|TRBD1|TRBJ2-4|TRBV27
TGTGCCAGCAGTCACCTCAAAACCGGGACAGCCAAAGGGAACATTCAGTACTTC
CASSHLKTGTAKGNIQYF
>few|-|TRBJ2-7|TRBV27
TGTGCCAGCAGTTCCAACCCATGGGAGCAGTACTTC
CASSSNPWEQYF
>-|TRBD2|TRBJ2-1|TRBV20-1
TGCAGTGCTAGAGATATTAGCGGGAAATACAATGAGCAGTTCTTC
CSARDISGKYNEQFF
>many|TRBD2|TRBJ2-5|TRBV12-3/TRBV12-4
TGTGCCAGCTCCTTGTCTGCGGGAGTGGAGACCCAGTACTTC
CASSLSAGVETQYF
>-|-|TRBJ1-1|TRBV12-3/TRBV12-4
TGTGCCAGCAGCATGGATCCCAGGAGTGAAGCTTTCTTT
CASSMDPRSEAFF
>-|-|TRBJ2-5|TRBV24-1
TGTGCCACCAGTGATCGCCAGGGAGGGGGGGAGACCCAGTACTTC
CATSDRQGGGETQYF
>-|TRBD1|TRBJ2-3|TRBV6-1
TGTGCCAGCAGTGGAATACAGGGGCCAGATACGCAGTATTTT
CASSGIQGPDTQYF
>-|-|TRBJ2-1|TRBV20-1
TGCAGTGCTGACCTCTACCTTGAGCAGTTCTTC
CSADLYLEQFF
>-|TRBD2|TRBJ2-7|TRBV28
TGTGCCAGCAGTTTAGGCGGGGGGCGCATATACGAGCAGTACTTC
CASSLGGGRIYEQYF
>-|TRBD1|TRBJ1-1|TRBV12-5
TGTGCTAGTGGTTGGACAGGAATTACTGAAGCTTTCTTT
CASGWTGITEAFF
>few|TRBD2|TRBJ2-1|TRBV20-1
TGCAGTGCTAGAGCCCCGGGAGGGGGTGGTGAGCAGTTCTTC
CSARAPGGGGEQFF
>-|-|TRBJ2-1|TRBV9
TGTGCCAGCAGCGTAGAAGGTACCAGTGAGCAGTTCTTC
CASSVEGTSEQFF
>-|-|TRBJ2-4|TRBV20-1
TGCAGTGCCCCGATCGGGGTACGGAACATTCAGTACTTC
CSAPIGVRNIQYF
>-|-|TRBJ1-2|TRBV28
TGTGCCAGCAAGGACAATGGCTACACCTTC
CASKDNGYTF
>few|-|TRBJ2-5|TRBV5-1
TGCGCCAGCAGCTTGGCCGGGCCAGGGCGCGTCGAGACCCAGTACTTC
CASSLAGPGRVETQYF
>-|TRBD2|TRBJ2-3|TRBV6-5
TGTGCCAGCAGTTACCGACTAGCGGGGAGCACAGATACGCAGTATTTT
CASSYRLAGSTDTQYF
>-|TRBD1|TRBJ2-5|TRBV7-8
TGTGCCAGCAGCTTTGGGACAGGGTACCAAGAGACCCAGTACTTC
CASSFGTGYQETQYF
>-|-|TRBJ1-1|TRBV29-1
TGCAGCGTTGAGGGGGGGAGTGGACCTGAAGCTTTCTTT
CSVEGGSGPEAFF
>few|-|TRBJ1-6|TRBV4-2
TGTGCCAGCAGCGCCAGTGTGAATAATTCACCCCTCCACTTT
CASSASVNNSPLHF
>few|-|TRBJ2-5|TRBV3-1
TGTGCCAGCAGCCAGAAGGGTCCGGGGGAGACCCAGTACTTC
CASSQKGPGETQYF
>-|-|TRBJ2-7|TRBV6-1
TGTGCCAGCAGTGAAATGGCGGTAAGCTCCTACGAGCAGTACTTC
CASSEMAVSSYEQYF
>few|-|TRBJ2-5|TRBV28
TGTGCCAGTGTGCTCCGGGACACCGTTCAAGAGACCCAGTACTTC
CASVLRDTVQETQYF